This TCR beta chain was observed in a study of T cell responses to AZD1222 COVID-19 vaccine (dated by TCRdb to 2020 to 2022). Background on the whole study: Because spike-specific TCR depth and breadth did not differ between the two schedules, AZD1222 recipients who got a second dose at roughly 4 weeks were pooled with those who got a second dose at roughly 12 weeks. TCR sequencing was performed for about 240 trial participants, of whom about 210 were given two doses of AZD1222 and approximately 25 were given two doses of MenACWY control vaccine. Enrollment into the trials was organized by age into subgroups of 18-55, 56-69 and 70-plus years, and those subgroups contained approximately 150, 30 and 60 TCR-sequenced participants, respectively. Overall study outcomes, separate from this receptor: Most participants were white British and females outnumbered males, and the authors suggested that clonal diversity may have been underestimated. Nearly half of unique spike-specific TCRs reportedly recognized epitopes outside regions mutated in the B.1.351 and B.1.1.7 variants. In the small 56-69-year group, the increase in depth fell short of significance, most likely because of low power. No day 14 peak-response samples were available, so repertoires were characterized only after the peak T cell response. A significant rise in spike-specific TCR breadth and depth was observed after two AZD1222 doses relative to day 0 and relative to MenACWY recipients. The whole spike protein was spanned by vaccine-associated CD4 TCRs, and dominant responses were seen in regions 160-218 and 743-854. Conclusions about previously exposed vaccinees were limited because only six AZD1222 recipients were SARS-CoV-2 seropositive at baseline.

Concerning this clone: The specificity of this receptor is unknown. No much larger clonotype is one base removed from it; base qualities were not supplied.

The time point label, as the study defines it: baseline before first vaccination. Samples from vaccinated people were obtained from the UK trials COV001 and COV002, which included a single-blind randomized controlled phase 2/3 trial of AZD1222 (ChAdOx1 nCoV-19) in healthy adults. For TCRbeta chain sequencing, PBMC samples were collected from trial participants at day 0 and at day 28 after the second dose. The CDR3 regions of human TCRbeta chains were analyzed by immunosequencing. Per the original workflow: Repertoire TCRs were checked for matches against a reference library of SARS-CoV-2-specific TCRs that had been generated using the MIRA antigen-specificity platform. Breadth meant the fraction of unique TCRs that were SARS-CoV-2-associated, whereas depth meant the fraction of total T cells that were SARS-CoV-2-associated. Using the MIRA data, each spike-specific TCR was assigned both to the spike region to which the TCR was reactive and to a CD4 or CD8 class. Log10-transformed breadth and depth values were compared by one-way ANOVA with Sidak's multiple comparisons tests. What TCRdb holds here is the immuneACCESS table cut down to in-frame rearrangements. Part of the clones is not present; checked against another copy, under half of the missing clones reflect an unresolved V gene, and the others are unexplained. D and trimming were read from the DNA, whereas the V and J calls and clone size are those reported in that table. This sample holds more than 110,000 clones; around 93% were observed only once. Of the sample, approximately 2.8% is held by the ten largest clones.

CDR1 SGHKS and CDR2 YYEKEE were looked up in the germline V gene (reference sequence). Relative to germline, V is missing 2 bases and J is missing 3 bases, with 3 bases of the junction outside any gene match. From the cysteine through the phenylalanine, the CDR3 covers 15 amino acids. The kept DNA is CDR3 alone, 45 bases in frame from the first base. The chain is encoded by TRBV5-5 joined to TRBJ1-3; 9 central bases correspond to TRBD1. The source was peripheral blood, collected on day 0 of AZD1222 vaccination. The receptor was isolated from an adult in good health. The DNA sequence is given as TGTGCCAGCAGCTTACAGGGGGCCGTTGGAAACACCATATATTTT. Its coded protein is CASSLQGAVGNTIYF. Reference TRBV5-5 and TRBJ1-3 proteins supply the regions before and after the CDR3; the full variable domain is: DAGVTQSPTHLIKTRGQQVTLRCSPISGHKSVSWYQQVLGQGPQFIFQYYEKEERGRGNFPDRFSARQFPNYSSELNVNALLLGDSALYLCASSLQGAVGNTIYFGEGSWLTVV.